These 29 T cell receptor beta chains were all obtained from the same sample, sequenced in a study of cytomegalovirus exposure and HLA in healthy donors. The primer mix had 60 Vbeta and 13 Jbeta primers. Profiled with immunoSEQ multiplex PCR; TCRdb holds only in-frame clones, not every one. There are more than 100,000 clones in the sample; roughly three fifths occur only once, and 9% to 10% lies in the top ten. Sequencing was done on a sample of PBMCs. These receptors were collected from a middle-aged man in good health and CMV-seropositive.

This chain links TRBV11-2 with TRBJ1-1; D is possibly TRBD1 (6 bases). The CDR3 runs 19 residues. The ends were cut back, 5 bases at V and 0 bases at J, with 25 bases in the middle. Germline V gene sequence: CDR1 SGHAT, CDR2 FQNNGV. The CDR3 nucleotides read TGTGCCAGCAGCCTACTCAGGGGATCTCTCCTCACTATGAACACTGAAGCTTTCTTT. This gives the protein CASSLLRGSLLTMNTEAFF.

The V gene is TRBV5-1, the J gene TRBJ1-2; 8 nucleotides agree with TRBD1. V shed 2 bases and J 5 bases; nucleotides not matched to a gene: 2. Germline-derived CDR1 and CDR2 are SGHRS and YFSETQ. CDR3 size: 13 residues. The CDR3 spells CASSLHRGYGYTF. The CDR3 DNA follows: TGCGCCAGCAGCTTACACAGGGGGTATGGCTACACCTTC. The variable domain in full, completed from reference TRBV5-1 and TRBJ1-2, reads KAGVTQTPRYLIKTRGQQVTLSCSPISGHRSVSWYQQTPGQGLQFLFEYFSETQRNKGNFPGRFSGRQFSNSRSEMNVSTLELGDSALYLCASSLHRGYGYTFGSGTRLTVV.

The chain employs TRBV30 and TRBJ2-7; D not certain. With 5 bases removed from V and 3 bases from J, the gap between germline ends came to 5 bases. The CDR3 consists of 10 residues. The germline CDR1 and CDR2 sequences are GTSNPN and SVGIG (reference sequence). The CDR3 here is CAWSNYEQYF. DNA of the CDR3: TGTGCCTGGTCTAACTACGAGCAGTACTTC.

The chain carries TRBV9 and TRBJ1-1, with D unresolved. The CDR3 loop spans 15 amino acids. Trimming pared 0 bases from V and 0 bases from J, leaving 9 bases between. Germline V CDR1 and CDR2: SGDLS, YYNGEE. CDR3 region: CASSVATFMNTEAFF. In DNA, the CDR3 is TGTGCCAGCAGCGTAGCTACGTTCATGAACACTGAAGCTTTCTTT.

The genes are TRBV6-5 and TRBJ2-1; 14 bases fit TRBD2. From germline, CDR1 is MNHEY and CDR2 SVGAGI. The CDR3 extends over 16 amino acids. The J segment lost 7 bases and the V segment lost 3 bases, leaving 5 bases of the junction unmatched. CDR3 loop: CASSYGTSGGLNEQFF. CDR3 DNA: TGTGCCAGCAGTTATGGGACTAGCGGGGGTTTGAATGAGCAGTTCTTC.

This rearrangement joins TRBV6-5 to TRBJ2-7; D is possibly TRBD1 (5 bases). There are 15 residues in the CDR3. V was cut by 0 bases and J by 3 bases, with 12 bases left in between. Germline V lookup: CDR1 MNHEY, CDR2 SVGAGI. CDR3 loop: CASSYSPQGDYEQYF. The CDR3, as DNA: TGTGCCAGCAGTTACTCACCTCAGGGTGACTACGAGCAGTACTTC.

Here the CDR3 reads CATSRVIPYEQYF. CDR3 DNA: TGTGCCACCAGCAGAGTAATTCCCTACGAGCAGTACTTC. This chain uses TRBV15 with TRBJ2-7; D gene ambiguous. CDR1 is LNHNV and CDR2 is YYDKDF in the germline V gene (reference sequence). With 1 base removed from V and 2 bases from J, the gap between germline ends came to 6 bases. The CDR3 is 13 residues long.

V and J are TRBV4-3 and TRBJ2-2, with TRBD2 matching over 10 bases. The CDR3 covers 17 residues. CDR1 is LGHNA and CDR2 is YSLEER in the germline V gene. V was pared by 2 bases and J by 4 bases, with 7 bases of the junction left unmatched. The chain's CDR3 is CASSQRTSGVITGELFF. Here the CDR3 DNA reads TGCGCCAGCAGCCAAAGGACTAGCGGAGTAATCACCGGGGAGCTGTTTTTT.

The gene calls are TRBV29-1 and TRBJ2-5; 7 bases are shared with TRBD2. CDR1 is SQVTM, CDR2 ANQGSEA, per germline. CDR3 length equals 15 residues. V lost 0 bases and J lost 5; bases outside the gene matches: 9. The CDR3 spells CSVEDAGGFFETQYF. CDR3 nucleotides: TGCAGCGTTGAAGATGCCGGGGGGTTTTTCGAGACCCAGTACTTC. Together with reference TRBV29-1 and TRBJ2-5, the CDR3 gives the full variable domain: SAVISQKPSRDICQRGTSLTIQCQVDSQVTMMFWYRQQPGQSLTLIATANQGSEATYESGFVIDKFPISRPNLTFSTLTVSNMSPEDSSIYLCSVEDAGGFFETQYFGPGTRLLVL.

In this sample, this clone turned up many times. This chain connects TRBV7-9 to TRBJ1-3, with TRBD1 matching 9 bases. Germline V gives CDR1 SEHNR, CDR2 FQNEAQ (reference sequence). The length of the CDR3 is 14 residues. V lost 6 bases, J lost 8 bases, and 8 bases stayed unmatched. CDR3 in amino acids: CASRPNRGQDTIYF. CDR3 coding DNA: TGTGCCAGCAGACCTAACAGGGGGCAAGACACCATATATTTT.

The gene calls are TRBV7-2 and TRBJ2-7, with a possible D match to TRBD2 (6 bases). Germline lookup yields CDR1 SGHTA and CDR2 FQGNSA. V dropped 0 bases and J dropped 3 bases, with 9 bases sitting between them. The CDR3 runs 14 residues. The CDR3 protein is CASSLARDGYEQYF. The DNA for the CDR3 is TGTGCCAGCAGCTTAGCGCGGGACGGCTACGAGCAGTACTTC.

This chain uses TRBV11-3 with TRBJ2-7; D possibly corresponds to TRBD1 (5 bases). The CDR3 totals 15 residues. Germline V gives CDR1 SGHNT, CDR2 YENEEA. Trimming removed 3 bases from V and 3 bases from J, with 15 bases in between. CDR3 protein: CASSFRRARGYEQYF. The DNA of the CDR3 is TGTGCCAGCAGCTTTCGTCGGGCAAGGGGCTACGAGCAGTACTTC. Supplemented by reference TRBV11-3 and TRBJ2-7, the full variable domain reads EAGVVQSPRYKIIEKKQPVAFWCNPISGHNTLYWYLQNLGQGPELLIRYENEEAVDDSQLPKDRFSAERLKGVDSTLKIQPAELGDSAVYLCASSFRRARGYEQYFGPGTRLTVT.

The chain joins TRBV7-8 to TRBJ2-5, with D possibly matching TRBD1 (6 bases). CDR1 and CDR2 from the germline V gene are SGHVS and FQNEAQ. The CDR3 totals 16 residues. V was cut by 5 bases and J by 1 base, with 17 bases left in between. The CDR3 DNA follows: TGTGCCAGCAGCCCACAGGGTTGGACGGCCCAAGAGACCCAGTACTTC. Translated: CASSPQGWTAQETQYF.

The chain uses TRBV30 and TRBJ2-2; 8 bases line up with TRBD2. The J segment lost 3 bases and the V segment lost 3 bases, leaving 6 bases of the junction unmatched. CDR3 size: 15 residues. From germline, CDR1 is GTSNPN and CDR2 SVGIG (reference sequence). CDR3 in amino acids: CAWRKRETDTGELFF. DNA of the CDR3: TGTGCCTGGAGGAAGCGGGAGACGGACACCGGGGAGCTGTTTTTT.

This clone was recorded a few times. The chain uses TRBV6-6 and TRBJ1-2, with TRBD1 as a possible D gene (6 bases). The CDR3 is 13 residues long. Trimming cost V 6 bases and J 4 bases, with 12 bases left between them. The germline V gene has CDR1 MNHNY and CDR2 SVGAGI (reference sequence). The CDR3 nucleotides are TGTGCCAGCAGCCCGGACAGCCTCTATGGCTACACCTTC. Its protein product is CASSPDSLYGYTF.

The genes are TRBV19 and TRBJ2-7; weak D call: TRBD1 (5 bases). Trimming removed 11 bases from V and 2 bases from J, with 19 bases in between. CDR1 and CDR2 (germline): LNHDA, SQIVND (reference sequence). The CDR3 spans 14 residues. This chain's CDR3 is CAANPDSRPYEQYF. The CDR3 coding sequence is TGTGCCGCCAACCCCGACAGCCGACCCTACGAGCAGTACTTC.

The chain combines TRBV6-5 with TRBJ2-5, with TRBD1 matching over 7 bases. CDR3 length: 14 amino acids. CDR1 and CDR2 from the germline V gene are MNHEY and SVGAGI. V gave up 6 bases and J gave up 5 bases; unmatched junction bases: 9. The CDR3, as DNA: TGTGCCAGCAGCTATAACAGGGGAACGGAGACCCAGTACTTC. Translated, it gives CASSYNRGTETQYF.

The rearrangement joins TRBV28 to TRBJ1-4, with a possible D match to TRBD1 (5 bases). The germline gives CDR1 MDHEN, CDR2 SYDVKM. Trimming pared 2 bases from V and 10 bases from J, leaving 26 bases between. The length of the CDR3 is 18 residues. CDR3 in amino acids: CASSLLLGGRGRVGKLFF. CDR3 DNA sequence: TGTGCCAGCAGTTTACTCTTGGGGGGAAGAGGGCGCGTGGGAAAACTGTTTTTT.

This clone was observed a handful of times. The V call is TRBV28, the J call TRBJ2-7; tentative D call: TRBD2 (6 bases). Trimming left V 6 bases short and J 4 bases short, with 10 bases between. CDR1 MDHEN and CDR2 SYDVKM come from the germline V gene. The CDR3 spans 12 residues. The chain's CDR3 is CASRGEVYEQYF. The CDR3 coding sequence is TGTGCCAGCAGGGGGGAGGTTTACGAGCAGTACTTC.

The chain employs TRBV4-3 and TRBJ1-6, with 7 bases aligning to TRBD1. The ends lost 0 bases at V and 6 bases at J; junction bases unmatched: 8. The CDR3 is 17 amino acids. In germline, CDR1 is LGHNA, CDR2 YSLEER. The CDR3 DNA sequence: TGCGCCAGCAGCCAAGATGTCCCAGGGGGAACTAATTCACCCCTCCACTTT. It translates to CASSQDVPGGTNSPLHF.

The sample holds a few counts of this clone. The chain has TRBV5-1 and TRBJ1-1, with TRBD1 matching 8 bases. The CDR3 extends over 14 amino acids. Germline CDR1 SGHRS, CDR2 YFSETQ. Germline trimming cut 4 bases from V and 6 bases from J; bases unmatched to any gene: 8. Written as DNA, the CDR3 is TGCGCCAGCAGCCCGGACAGGGAGGTCGCTGAAGCTTTCTTT. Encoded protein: CASSPDREVAEAFF. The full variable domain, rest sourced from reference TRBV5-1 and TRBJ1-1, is KAGVTQTPRYLIKTRGQQVTLSCSPISGHRSVSWYQQTPGQGLQFLFEYFSETQRNKGNFPGRFSGRQFSNSRSEMNVSTLELGDSALYLCASSPDREVAEAFFGQGTRLTVV.

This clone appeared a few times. CDR3 in DNA: TGTGCCAGCAGCAGGGGACTAGCGGGGCCCAATGAGCAGTTCTTC. It specifies CASSRGLAGPNEQFF. V usage is TRBV5-6 and J usage is TRBJ2-1, with 13 bases fitting TRBD2. CDR3 size: 15 residues. Germline values: CDR1 SGHDT, CDR2 YYEEEE. The ends lost 4 bases at V and 6 bases at J; junction bases unmatched: 4.

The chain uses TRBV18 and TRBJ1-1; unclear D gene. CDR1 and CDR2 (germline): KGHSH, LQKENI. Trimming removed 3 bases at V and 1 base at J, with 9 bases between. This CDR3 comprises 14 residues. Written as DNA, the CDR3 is TGTGCCAGCTCACCGGCTCAAAAGAACACTGAAGCTTTCTTT. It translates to CASSPAQKNTEAFF.

CDR3 sequence: CASSVGASSYNEQFF. The CDR3 region has the DNA TGTGCCAGCAGCGTAGGGGCCAGCTCCTACAATGAGCAGTTCTTC. V gene TRBV9 combines with J gene TRBJ2-1; D remains ambiguous. The CDR3 sequence is 15 residues long. V gave up 0 bases and J gave up 0 bases, with 7 bases separating them. The germline V gene has CDR1 SGDLS and CDR2 YYNGEE.

The CDR3 sequence is CASSVVGSSYEQYF. Here the CDR3 DNA reads TGTGCCAGCAGCGTAGTGGGCAGCTCCTACGAGCAGTACTTC. The rearrangement uses TRBV9 and TRBJ2-7; no firm D call. Trimming took 0 bases from V and 0 from J, leaving 7 bases between them. Germline CDR1 SGDLS, CDR2 YYNGEE. The CDR3 runs 14 residues.

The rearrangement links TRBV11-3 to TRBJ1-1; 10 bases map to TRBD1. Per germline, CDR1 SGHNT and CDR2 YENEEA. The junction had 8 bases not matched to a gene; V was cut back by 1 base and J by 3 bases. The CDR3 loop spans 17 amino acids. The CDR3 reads CASSLAGTGDRDTEAFF. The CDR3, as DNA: TGTGCCAGCAGCTTAGCCGGGACAGGGGACCGGGACACTGAAGCTTTCTTT.

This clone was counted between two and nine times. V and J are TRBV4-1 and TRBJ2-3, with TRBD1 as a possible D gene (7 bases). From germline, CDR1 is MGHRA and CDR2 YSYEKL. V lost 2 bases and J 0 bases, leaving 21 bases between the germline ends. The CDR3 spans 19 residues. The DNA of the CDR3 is TGCGCCAGCAGCCAAAGATGGGTTAAGACAGGGACTAGCACAGATACGCAGTATTTT. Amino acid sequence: CASSQRWVKTGTSTDTQYF.

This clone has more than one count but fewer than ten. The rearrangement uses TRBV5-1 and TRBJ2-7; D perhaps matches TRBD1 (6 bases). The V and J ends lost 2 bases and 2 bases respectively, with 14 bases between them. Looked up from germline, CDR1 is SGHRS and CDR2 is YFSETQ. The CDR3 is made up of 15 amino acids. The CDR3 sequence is CASSFTTGPTYEQYF. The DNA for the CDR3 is TGCGCCAGCAGCTTTACGACAGGACCGACCTACGAGCAGTACTTC. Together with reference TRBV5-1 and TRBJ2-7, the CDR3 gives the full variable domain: KAGVTQTPRYLIKTRGQQVTLSCSPISGHRSVSWYQQTPGQGLQFLFEYFSETQRNKGNFPGRFSGRQFSNSRSEMNVSTLELGDSALYLCASSFTTGPTYEQYFGPGTRLTVT.

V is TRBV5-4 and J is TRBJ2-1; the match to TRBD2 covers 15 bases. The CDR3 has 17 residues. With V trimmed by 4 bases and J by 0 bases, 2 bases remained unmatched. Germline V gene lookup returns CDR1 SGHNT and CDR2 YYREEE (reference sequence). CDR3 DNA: TGTGCCAGCAGCGTGGGACTAGCGGGGGGCTCCTACAATGAGCAGTTCTTC. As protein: CASSVGLAGGSYNEQFF.